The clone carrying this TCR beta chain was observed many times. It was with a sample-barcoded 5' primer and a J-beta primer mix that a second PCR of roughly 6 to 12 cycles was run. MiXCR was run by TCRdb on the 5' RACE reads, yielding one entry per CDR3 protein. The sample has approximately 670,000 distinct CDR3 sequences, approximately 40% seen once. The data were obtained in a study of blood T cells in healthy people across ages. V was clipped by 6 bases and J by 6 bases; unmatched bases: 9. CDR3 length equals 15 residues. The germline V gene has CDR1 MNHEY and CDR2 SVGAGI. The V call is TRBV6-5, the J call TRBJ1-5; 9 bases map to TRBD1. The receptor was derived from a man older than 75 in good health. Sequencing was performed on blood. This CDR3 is CASSPGTGWGQPQHF. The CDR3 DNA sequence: TGTGCCAGCAGCCCCGGGACAGGGTGGGGTCAGCCCCAGCATTTT.